These 10 T cell receptor beta chains were sequenced from one sample in a study of beta chain features in type 1 diabetes. As every portion of the isolated RNA was reverse transcribed, the sequencing read expressed TCRB transcripts. Profiled with immunoSEQ multiplex PCR; TCRdb holds only in-frame clones, not every one. The sample records 200,000 to 250,000 clones, roughly a tenth being singletons. The sample was central memory CD4+ T cells from blood. All receptors derive from a man between 18 and 35 years old in good health.

This clone was seen only a few times. This sequence joins TRBV19 and TRBJ2-1, with 10 bases matching TRBD2. CDR1 is LNHDA, CDR2 SQIVND, per germline (reference sequence). CDR3 length: 15 residues. After removal of 4 bases from V and 6 bases from J, the junction contained 6 bases not matched to a gene. The CDR3: CASSSLAGVGNEQFF. The CDR3 bases are TGTGCCAGTAGTAGCCTAGCGGGAGTGGGCAATGAGCAGTTCTTC.

The rearrangement uses TRBV10-3 and TRBJ2-3; D is perhaps TRBD2 (6 bases). Germline CDR1 ENHRY, CDR2 SYGVKD. The CDR3 is 15 residues long. Trimming cost V 10 bases and J 4 bases, with 21 bases left between them. DNA of the CDR3: TGTGCCACTTCGGGACGGGAGAGAGGGCCAGATACGCAGTATTTT. It specifies CATSGRERGPDTQYF.

In regard to this clone: The junction and the germline gene differ at one end; a read error may be behind it. This rearrangement joins TRBV7-7 to TRBJ2-7; weak D call: TRBD1 (6 bases). Germline loops: CDR1 SSHAT, CDR2 FNYEAQ (reference sequence). This CDR3 has 13 amino acids. Here the CDR3 DNA reads TGTGCTAGCAGCTGGGACAAGGTCTACGAGCAGTACTTC. Translation: CASSWDKVYEQYF.

This clone was seen many times. V usage is TRBV13 and J usage is TRBJ2-5; tentatively, D is TRBD2 (6 bases). Deletions cut 5 bases from V and 4 bases from J, with 8 bases between. CDR3 length: 12 amino acids. Germline V lookup: CDR1 PRHDT, CDR2 FYEKMQ (reference sequence). CDR3 protein: CASSRGRETQYF. The CDR3 coding sequence is TGTGCCAGCAGCCGGGGGAGAGAGACCCAGTACTTC.

CDR3 loop: CAISDARLAGGEQFF. CDR3 in DNA: TGTGCCATCAGTGACGCGCGACTAGCGGGAGGCGAGCAGTTCTTC. The chain has TRBV10-3 and TRBJ2-1; the match to TRBD2 covers 13 bases. The ends lost 3 bases at V and 10 bases at J; junction bases unmatched: 6. The CDR3 is 15 amino acids. CDR1 is ENHRY and CDR2 is SYGVKD in the germline V gene.

In its sample, this clone was seen a few times. The chain uses TRBV18 and TRBJ2-7; D is undetermined. Trimming removed 6 bases from V and 2 bases from J, with 5 bases in between. CDR1 is KGHSH and CDR2 is LQKENI in the germline V gene. CDR3 length: 11 residues. The CDR3 coding sequence is TGTGCCAGCTCTCCTACCTACGAGCAGTACTTC. Translation gives CASSPTYEQYF.

This clone was counted between two and nine times. The V call is TRBV30, the J call TRBJ2-2, with 7 bases lining up with TRBD1. The CDR3 contains 13 residues. V lost 8 bases and J lost 2; bases outside the gene matches: 5. In germline, CDR1 is GTSNPN, CDR2 SVGIG (reference sequence). The CDR3 loop reads CAHDRDNTGELFF. The CDR3 nucleotides are TGTGCCCACGACAGGGACAACACCGGGGAGCTGTTTTTT.

In its sample, this clone was seen a few times. The rearrangement links TRBV28 to TRBJ1-1, with 9 bases identical to TRBD1. The CDR3 runs to 14 residues. V was pared by 5 bases and J by 4 bases, with 5 bases of the junction left unmatched. CDR1 is MDHEN and CDR2 is SYDVKM in the germline V gene. The CDR3 DNA is TGTGCCAGCAGTACAGGGGGCTACGGCACTGAAGCTTTCTTT. This sequence encodes CASSTGGYGTEAFF.

The chain uses TRBV30 and TRBJ1-1, with 9 nucleotides matching TRBD1. V dropped 8 bases and J dropped 5; count of bases not matched to a gene: 3. CDR3 length equals 11 residues. In germline, CDR1 is GTSNPN, CDR2 SVGIG (reference sequence). CDR3 nucleotide sequence: TGTGCCGAGGGACAGGGAACTGAAGCTTTCTTT. Protein: CAEGQGTEAFF.

In the case of this clone: This sample also contains other DNA sequences that code for the same CDR3. The V call is TRBV29-1, the J call TRBJ1-5, with D tentatively TRBD1 (5 bases). Germline V gives CDR1 SQVTM, CDR2 ANQGSEA. V was shortened by 4 bases and J by 5 bases, with 12 bases between the two germline ends. The CDR3 has 13 residues. The CDR3 coding sequence is TGCAGCGTTGCAACAGGCCCCCATCAGCCCCAGCATTTT. Residues: CSVATGPHQPQHF.